The entry below gives a single T cell receptor (beta chain) sequence along with its context. This sample was taken from a study of blood T cell repertoires in COVID-19. About the research overall: The United States, Italy and Spain provided the acute and convalescent COVID-19 samples. PBMCs, B-cell-depleted T cells, or T cells were the source of the cDNA or gDNA that made up the material.

Per the original methods: Counts of nucleated cells, estimated from reference gene primer amplification, were obtained. The method was immunoSEQ multiplex PCR; TCRdb's version includes in-frame clones alone and lacks a portion of them. That table is the source of V, J and clone size, and D and trimming were worked out from the DNA. This table holds 90,000 to 150,000 clones, 71% found once. This CDR3 contains 13 residues. V was cut by 8 bases and J by 2 bases, with 12 bases left in between. CDR1 MDHEN and CDR2 SYDVKM come from the germline V gene. The source material was peripheral blood. This receptor was taken from a human donor with acute or convalescent COVID-19. The donor label of this sample is uncertain. The gene calls are TRBV28 and TRBJ1-2; D remains ambiguous. The CDR3 loop reads CASGGPSNYGYTF. The CDR3, as DNA: TGTGCCAGCGGTGGGCCCTCCAACTATGGCTACACCTTC.